The entry that follows covers one TCR beta chain sequence. The data were taken from a study of blood T cell repertoires in COVID-19. Study context: Samples came from the United States, Italy and Spain, spanning acute and convalescent COVID-19. In each case, the material was cDNA or gDNA derived from T cells, B-cell-depleted T cells, or PBMCs.

The CDR3 covers 15 residues. Deletions cut 5 bases from V and 0 bases from J, with 11 bases between. Germline CDR1 is SGHAT and CDR2 is FQNNGV. In the authors' workflow: Counts of nucleated cells, estimated from reference gene primer amplification, were obtained. TCRdb keeps only in-frame clones here, not all; method: immunoSEQ multiplex PCR. V, J and clone size derive from that table, while D and trimming were established from the DNA sequence. The sample includes about 120,000 clones, 85% of them seen just once. This TCR was sampled from an elderly man with acute or convalescent COVID-19. Input material: peripheral blood. The rearrangement joins TRBV11-2 to TRBJ1-3; D possibly corresponds to TRBD1 (6 bases). The CDR3 DNA reads TGTGCCAGCAGCCTGGGGGCCAGCTCTGGAAACACCATATATTTT. This sequence encodes CASSLGASSGNTIYF.